Sequencing of this T cell receptor beta chain was carried out in a study of PD-L1 blockade in urothelial cancer. Study conclusions and caveats: Tumor-associated clones in the blood of durable-benefit patients grew more at 3 weeks.

Clones were sequenced by immunoSEQ multiplex PCR, and TCRdb holds only the in-frame ones, with some missing. This table has about 42,000 clones, 81% appearing once. CDR3 size: 15 residues. Germline assignment: CDR1 WSHSY and CDR2 SAAADI. V gave up 6 bases and J gave up 5 bases, with 20 bases separating them. On this clone itself: No antigen is known for it.

The chain has TRBV10-2 and TRBJ2-7, with TRBD2 as a possible D gene (7 bases). The clonotype comes from a man in his sixties or seventies with urothelial cancer. The starting material was PBMCs, obtained around atezolizumab (anti-PD-L1) treatment. As DNA, the CDR3 is TGCGCCAGCAGACCCCAGGGGACTACCAGGAACGAGCAGTACTTC. The encoded protein is CASRPQGTTRNEQYF.